This entry lists 5 T cell receptor beta chains sequenced from one sample in a study of blood T cell repertoires in COVID-19. Assay: immunoSEQ multiplex PCR; the TCRdb copy retains only in-frame clones and omits some. The repertoire holds roughly 98,000 clones, approximately 78% seen once, with more than 10% in the top ten. The sample comprised peripheral blood. The receptors derive from a human donor in a cohort sampled during active COVID-19.

This rearrangement joins TRBV7-3 to TRBJ1-2; weak D call: TRBD1 (6 bases). CDR3 size: 13 residues. From germline, CDR1 is SGHTA and CDR2 FQGTGA. Trimming left V 5 bases short and J 5 bases short, with 12 bases between. Here the CDR3 reads CASSTSTGYGYTF. The CDR3 DNA is TGTGCCAGCAGCACTTCGACAGGTTATGGCTACACCTTC.

The rearrangement joins TRBV20-1 to TRBJ2-1; the D is unclear. The germline gives CDR1 DFQATT, CDR2 SNEGSKA (reference sequence). The CDR3 consists of 10 residues. Trimming cost V 5 bases and J 3 bases, with 2 bases left between them. This CDR3 reads CSAYYNEQFF. Here the CDR3 DNA reads TGCAGTGCTTACTACAATGAGCAGTTCTTC.

Concerning this clone: The sample has other DNA sequences that encode this CDR3 too. The rearrangement links TRBV7-3 to TRBJ2-7; 7 bases fit TRBD1. Looked up from germline, CDR1 is SGHTA and CDR2 is FQGTGA. Unmatched junction bases numbered 3, after V lost 3 bases and J lost 4 bases. CDR3 length: 13 amino acids. The CDR3 is CASSLSRGYEQYF. The CDR3 DNA reads TGTGCCAGCAGCTTGAGCAGGGGGTACGAGCAGTACTTC.

Here the CDR3 DNA reads TGTGCCAGCTCGCATCCACTAGCGGAGTTAGATACGCAGTATTTT. This sequence encodes CASSHPLAELDTQYF. The gene calls are TRBV18 and TRBJ2-3; 8 positions match TRBD2. Germline CDR1 is KGHSH and CDR2 is LQKENI. Trimming took 6 bases from V and 5 from J; bases not matched to a gene: 10. The CDR3 runs to 15 residues.

This clone was seen once. The gene calls are TRBV7-8 and TRBJ1-4, with 8 bases fitting TRBD1. The CDR3 runs 13 residues. Germline CDR1 is SGHVS and CDR2 is FQNEAQ. In DNA form, the CDR3 reads TGTGTAACTCAGGGGGCAGCTAATGAAAAACTGTTTTTT. Protein product: CVTQGAANEKLFF. Combining the CDR3 with reference TRBV7-8 and TRBJ1-4 gives the whole variable domain GAGVSQSPRYKVAKRGQDVALRCDPISGHVSLFWYQQALGQGPEFLTYFQNEAQLDKSGLPSDRFFAERPEGSVSTLKIQRTQQEDSAVYLCVTQGAANEKLFFGSGTQLSVL.